This TCR beta chain is from a study of OX40 agonist ivuxolimab in advanced cancers. CDR1 and CDR2 from the germline V gene are MGHRA and YSYEKL. This CDR3 region has 20 residues. V shed 0 bases and J 0 bases; nucleotides not matched to a gene: 12. Clones were read by immunoSEQ multiplex PCR, and TCRdb kept only the in-frame ones, dropping some. The sample lists just under 75,000 clones, around 90% occurring once. The chain uses TRBV4-1 and TRBJ2-2; 8 nucleotides align to TRBD2. Source: CD4+ or CD8+ T cells sorted from blood, taken in a trial of the OX40 agonist ivuxolimab. This TCR was sampled from an adult with an advanced solid tumor such as melanoma, head and neck, liver or kidney cancer. The CDR3 coding sequence is TGCGCCAGCAGCCAAGATTTCGGACTAGCTATCGGGTCGAACACCGGGGAGCTGTTTTTT. This gives the protein CASSQDFGLAIGSNTGELFF.